A single sample gave rise to the 8 T cell receptor beta chains below, sequenced in a study of T cells of healthy individuals. TCRdb reprocessed the 5' RACE reads via MiXCR and lists one record per CDR3 protein. The sample lists 40,000 to 60,000 distinct CDR3 sequences; around 15% were seen once. The receptors derive from a human donor in good health.

The chain is built from TRBV5-1 and TRBJ2-7, with 8 bases fitting TRBD2. V was clipped by 4 bases and J by 6 bases; unmatched bases: 12. CDR1 and CDR2 from the germline V gene are SGHRS and YFSETQ. The CDR3 extends over 15 amino acids. The CDR3 DNA reads TGCGCCAGCAGCCCCATAGCGGGAAGGCCCCGCGAGCAGTACTTC. Protein product: CASSPIAGRPREQYF.

In this sample, this clonotype turned up a few times. The chain combines TRBV12-3 or TRBV12-4 with TRBJ2-1; 8 nucleotides align to TRBD2. V lost 3 bases, J lost 2 bases, and 12 bases stayed unmatched. The CDR3 contains 18 residues. CDR3 region: CASSLVLLAGGTYNEQFF. In DNA, the CDR3 is TGTGCCAGCAGTTTGGTCCTCCTAGCGGGCGGGACCTACAATGAGCAGTTCTTC.

This clonotype was seen ten or more times. The chain has TRBV15 and TRBJ2-2; 8 bases map to TRBD1. From germline, CDR1 is LNHNV and CDR2 YYDKDF (reference sequence). With 5 bases clipped from V and 4 bases from J, the junction kept 9 bases outside the gene matches. The CDR3 runs to 16 residues. As DNA, the CDR3 is TGTGCCACCAGCGGAAAGGACAGGGCGGGCACCGGGGAGCTGTTTTTT. Translating it yields CATSGKDRAGTGELFF.

This clonotype came up many times. J is TRBJ2-7 and V is TRBV7-9; the D gene is possibly TRBD2 (6 bases). The CDR3 is made up of 13 amino acids. V lost 7 bases, J lost 2 bases, and 12 bases lay in between. CDR1 is SEHNR and CDR2 is FQNEAQ in the germline V gene (reference sequence). As DNA, the CDR3 is TGTGCCAGCATCCGGGGCGGGACCTACGAGCAGTACTTC. It encodes CASIRGGTYEQYF.

Ten or more counts support this clonotype. The gene calls are TRBV25-1 and TRBJ2-7; D unclear. This CDR3 has 11 amino acids. Germline V gene lookup returns CDR1 MGHDK and CDR2 SYGVNS. Trimming shortened V by 5 bases and J by 4 bases, and 6 bases separated the two germline ends. This CDR3 is CASSPQYEQYF. In nucleotides, the CDR3 is TGTGCCAGCAGTCCCCAGTACGAGCAGTACTTC.

This clonotype has ten or more counts. This chain connects TRBV20-1 to TRBJ1-2; 8 bases match TRBD1. Germline V gives CDR1 DFQATT, CDR2 SNEGSKA (reference sequence). Germline trimming cut 0 bases from V and 5 bases from J; bases unmatched to any gene: 5. CDR3 length: 14 amino acids. The CDR3 nucleotides are TGCAGTGCTAGAGACAGGGGGCTAGGGTATGGCTACACCTTC. This encodes CSARDRGLGYGYTF.

This chain links TRBV5-6 with TRBJ2-3; TRBD2 matches 12 bases. Trimming at V came to 7 bases and at J to 8 bases, leaving 17 bases not matched to a gene. The germline gives CDR1 SGHDT, CDR2 YYEEEE. The CDR3 length is 17 residues. This CDR3 reads CASDIGGLAGGYGTQYF. The DNA of the CDR3 is TGTGCCAGCGACATTGGAGGGCTAGCGGGGGGGTACGGTACGCAGTATTTT.

Within the sample, this clonotype is large. The chain combines TRBV4-2 with TRBJ1-5, with D possibly TRBD1 on 5 matching bases. This CDR3 comprises 14 residues. Trimming cost V 4 bases and J 7 bases, with 14 bases left between them. CDR1 is LGHNA, CDR2 YNFKEQ, per germline. The CDR3 protein is CASSPWRGEQPQHF. In DNA, the CDR3 is TGTGCCAGCAGCCCTTGGAGGGGTGAACAGCCCCAGCATTTT.